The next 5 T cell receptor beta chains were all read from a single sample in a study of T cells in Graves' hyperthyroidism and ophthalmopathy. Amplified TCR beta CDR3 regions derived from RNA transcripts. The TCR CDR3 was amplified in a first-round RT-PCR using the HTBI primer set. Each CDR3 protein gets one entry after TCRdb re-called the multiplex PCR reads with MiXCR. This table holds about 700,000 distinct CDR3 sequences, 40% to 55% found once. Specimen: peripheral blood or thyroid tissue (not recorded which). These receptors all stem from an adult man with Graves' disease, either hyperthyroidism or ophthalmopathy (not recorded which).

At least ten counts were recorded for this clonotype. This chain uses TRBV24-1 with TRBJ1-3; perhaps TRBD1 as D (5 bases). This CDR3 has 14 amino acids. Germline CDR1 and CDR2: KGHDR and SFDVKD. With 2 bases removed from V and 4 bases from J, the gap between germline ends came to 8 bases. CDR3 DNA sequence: TGTGCCACCAGTGATTCAGGGACCGGAAACACCATATATTTT. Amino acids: CATSDSGTGNTIYF.

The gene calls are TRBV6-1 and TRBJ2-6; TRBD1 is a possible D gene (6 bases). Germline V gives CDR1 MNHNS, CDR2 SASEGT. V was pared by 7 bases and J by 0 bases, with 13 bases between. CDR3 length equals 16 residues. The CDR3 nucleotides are TGTGCCAGCATTCAGGGACACTTCTCTGGGGCCAACGTCCTGACTTTC. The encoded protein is CASIQGHFSGANVLTF.

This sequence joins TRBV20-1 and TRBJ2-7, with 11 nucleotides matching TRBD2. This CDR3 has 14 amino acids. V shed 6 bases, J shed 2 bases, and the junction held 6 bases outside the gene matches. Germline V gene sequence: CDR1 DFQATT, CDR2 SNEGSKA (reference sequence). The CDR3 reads CSAQGLAETYEQYF. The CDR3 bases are TGCAGTGCGCAGGGACTAGCGGAGACCTACGAGCAGTACTTC.

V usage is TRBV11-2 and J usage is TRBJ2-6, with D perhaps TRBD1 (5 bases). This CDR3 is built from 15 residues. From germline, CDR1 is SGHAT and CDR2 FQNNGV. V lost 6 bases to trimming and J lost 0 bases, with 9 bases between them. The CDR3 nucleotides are TGTGCCAGCAGAGGCCAGGGCTCTGGGGCCAACGTCCTGACTTTC. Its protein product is CASRGQGSGANVLTF.

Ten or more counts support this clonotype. The CDR3 nucleotides read TGTGCCACCAGCAGAGCACCGGGTATGGACACCGGGGAGCTGTTTTTT. Its protein is CATSRAPGMDTGELFF. The genes are TRBV15 and TRBJ2-2; D remains ambiguous. CDR3 length: 16 amino acids. V was clipped by 1 base and J by 3 bases, with 12 bases between them. Germline assignment: CDR1 LNHNV and CDR2 YYDKDF (reference sequence).